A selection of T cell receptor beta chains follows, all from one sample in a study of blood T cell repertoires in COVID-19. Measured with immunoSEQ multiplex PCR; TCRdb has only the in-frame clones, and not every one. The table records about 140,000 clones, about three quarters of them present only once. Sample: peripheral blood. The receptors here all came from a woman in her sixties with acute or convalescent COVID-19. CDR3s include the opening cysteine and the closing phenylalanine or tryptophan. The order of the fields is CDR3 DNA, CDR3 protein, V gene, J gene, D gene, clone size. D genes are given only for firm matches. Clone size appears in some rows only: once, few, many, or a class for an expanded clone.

CDR3 DNA: TGTGCCAGCAGTAGGGGGACTAGCGGGAGTGTCTACGAGCAGTACTTC
CDR3 protein: CASSRGTSGSVYEQYF
V gene: TRBV27
J gene: TRBJ2-7
D gene: TRBD2
clone size: once

CDR3 DNA: TGCAGCGTTGAAGCCACTGGAAACACCATATATTTT
CDR3 protein: CSVEATGNTIYF
V gene: TRBV29-1
J gene: TRBJ1-3
D gene: .
clone size: .

CDR3 DNA: TGTGCCAGCAGCTTGGCGGCTAGCGGATCCCTCCAAGAGACCCAGTACTTC
CDR3 protein: CASSLAASGSLQETQYF
V gene: TRBV5-6
J gene: TRBJ2-5
D gene: TRBD2
clone size: .

CDR3 DNA: TGCGCCAGCAGTGAGCGGACCGGGGAGCTGTTTTTT
CDR3 protein: CASSERTGELFF
V gene: TRBV10-2
J gene: TRBJ2-2
D gene: .
clone size: .

CDR3 DNA: TGTGCCACCAGTGACCTAGGGACAAGAGTCCGGTTCTTC
CDR3 protein: CATSDLGTRVRFF
V gene: TRBV24-1
J gene: TRBJ2-1
D gene: .
clone size: .

CDR3 DNA: TGCGCCAGCAATAGGGGGCGATCTCCCACCTACGAGCAGTACTTC
CDR3 protein: CASNRGRSPTYEQYF
V gene: TRBV5-1
J gene: TRBJ2-7
D gene: TRBD1
clone size: .

CDR3 DNA: TGTGCCAGCAGCAGGGCACCCCCAAACACCGGGGAGCTGTTTTTT
CDR3 protein: CASSRAPPNTGELFF
V gene: TRBV25-1
J gene: TRBJ2-2
D gene: .
clone size: .

CDR3 DNA: TGTGCCACCAGCAGATCAGGACTGTATACGCAGTATTTT
CDR3 protein: CATSRSGLYTQYF
V gene: TRBV15
J gene: TRBJ2-3
D gene: .
clone size: .

CDR3 DNA: TGTGCCAGCAATGCAGGACAGGGATACGAGCAGTACTTC
CDR3 protein: CASNAGQGYEQYF
V gene: TRBV6-5
J gene: TRBJ2-7
D gene: TRBD1
clone size: .

CDR3 DNA: TGTGCCAGCGGCCGGTGGACAGGAGGTCGGAGCAATCAGCCCCAGCATTTT
CDR3 protein: CASGRWTGGRSNQPQHF
V gene: TRBV27
J gene: TRBJ1-5
D gene: TRBD1
clone size: .

CDR3 DNA: TGTGCCAGCAGTGAATCTTATGGAGCGGGAGGGCCAAGCCGGAACAATGAGCAGTTCTTC
CDR3 protein: CASSESYGAGGPSRNNEQFF
V gene: TRBV6-1
J gene: TRBJ2-1
D gene: TRBD2
clone size: .

CDR3 DNA: TGCGCCAGCAGCTTGGCAGGCCAGAGCAATCAGCCCCAGCATTTT
CDR3 protein: CASSLAGQSNQPQHF
V gene: TRBV5-1
J gene: TRBJ1-5
D gene: .
clone size: .

CDR3 DNA: TGTGCCAGCAGTAGGGAGTTCGGCCTACCCTACAATGAGCAGTTCTTC
CDR3 protein: CASSREFGLPYNEQFF
V gene: TRBV6-4
J gene: TRBJ2-1
D gene: .
clone size: .

CDR3 DNA: TGTGCCAGCAGTGCCGGGACAGGGCGTTATCAGCCCCAGCATTTT
CDR3 protein: CASSAGTGRYQPQHF
V gene: TRBV28
J gene: TRBJ1-5
D gene: TRBD1
clone size: .

CDR3 DNA: TGTGCCAGCAGCGTAGGGTTTGGCAACATGAACACTGAAGCTTTCTTT
CDR3 protein: CASSVGFGNMNTEAFF
V gene: TRBV9
J gene: TRBJ1-1
D gene: .
clone size: once

CDR3 DNA: TGTGCCCGCCGTCCCCTGGGCGGGGGGGGGACTAGCGGGAGAGGGGGCTACAATGAGCAGTTCTTC
CDR3 protein: CARRPLGGGGTSGRGGYNEQFF
V gene: TRBV6-6
J gene: TRBJ2-1
D gene: TRBD2
clone size: .

CDR3 DNA: TGTGCCAGCAGCCGCGGGTCAGGTTCCTACGAGCAGTACTTC
CDR3 protein: CASSRGSGSYEQYF
V gene: TRBV3-1/TRBV3-2
J gene: TRBJ2-7
D gene: .
clone size: .

CDR3 DNA: TGTGCCAGCAGCGGACTAGCGGGAGAGACCCAGTACTTC
CDR3 protein: CASSGLAGETQYF
V gene: TRBV3-1/TRBV3-2
J gene: TRBJ2-5
D gene: TRBD2
clone size: few

CDR3 DNA: TGTGCCAGCAGCCTACGACAGGGTGCTGGCTACACCTTC
CDR3 protein: CASSLRQGAGYTF
V gene: TRBV3-1/TRBV3-2
J gene: TRBJ1-2
D gene: TRBD1
clone size: .

CDR3 DNA: TGCGCCAGCAGCTTGGCCCCTTACAGGGACCTGAGCTCCTACAATGAGCAGTTCTTC
CDR3 protein: CASSLAPYRDLSSYNEQFF
V gene: TRBV5-1
J gene: TRBJ2-1
D gene: .
clone size: .

CDR3 DNA: TGTGCCACCAGTGATTTTTACCACAGGGGTGGCGCCGGGGAGCTGTTTTTT
CDR3 protein: CATSDFYHRGGAGELFF
V gene: TRBV24-1
J gene: TRBJ2-2
D gene: TRBD1
clone size: .

CDR3 DNA: TGCGCCAGCAGCCTTATTCGGGACTACCAAGAGACCCAGTACTTC
CDR3 protein: CASSLIRDYQETQYF
V gene: TRBV5-1
J gene: TRBJ2-5
D gene: .
clone size: .

CDR3 DNA: TGCGCCAGCAGCCAAGCAGGATGGACAGGGGATGAAAAACTGTTTTTT
CDR3 protein: CASSQAGWTGDEKLFF
V gene: TRBV4-1
J gene: TRBJ1-4
D gene: TRBD1
clone size: .

CDR3 DNA: TGTGCCAGCAGCCTTAGAAGTAGCAATCAGCCCCAGCATTTT
CDR3 protein: CASSLRSSNQPQHF
V gene: TRBV3-1/TRBV3-2
J gene: TRBJ1-5
D gene: .
clone size: few

CDR3 DNA: TGTGCCAGTAGCCATAGCGGAGGCCGTAGAGATACGCAGTATTTT
CDR3 protein: CASSHSGGRRDTQYF
V gene: TRBV19
J gene: TRBJ2-3
D gene: .
clone size: .

CDR3 DNA: TGTGCCAGCAGAGCCACTAGCGGAAGCGGCTTCTACAATGAGCAGTTCTTC
CDR3 protein: CASRATSGSGFYNEQFF
V gene: TRBV2
J gene: TRBJ2-1
D gene: TRBD2
clone size: .

CDR3 DNA: TGCAGCTTACTCCGGGACATTTCCTACAATGAGCAGTTCTTC
CDR3 protein: CSLLRDISYNEQFF
V gene: TRBV29-1
J gene: TRBJ2-1
D gene: .
clone size: .

CDR3 DNA: TGTGCCAGCAGCTCCACCCCAGGGATCAACAATGAGCAGTTCTTC
CDR3 protein: CASSSTPGINNEQFF
V gene: TRBV7-9
J gene: TRBJ2-1
D gene: .
clone size: few

CDR3 DNA: TGTGCCAGCAGCCCCGGGGGAGGGCCCTACAATGAGCAGTTCTTC
CDR3 protein: CASSPGGGPYNEQFF
V gene: TRBV3-1/TRBV3-2
J gene: TRBJ2-1
D gene: TRBD2
clone size: .

CDR3 DNA: TGTGCCAGCAGAAAAAGGGGCGGGGAGCTGTTTTTT
CDR3 protein: CASRKRGGELFF
V gene: TRBV7-9
J gene: TRBJ2-2
D gene: .
clone size: .